One TCR beta chain is described in this entry. What it recognizes is unknown. TCR beta VDJ and CDR3 profiles were obtained from a genomic DNA template. MiXCR was run by TCRdb on the reads, yielding one entry per CDR3 protein. This repertoire shows approximately 160,000 distinct CDR3 sequences, approximately 40% found once; its top ten account for over 0.95%. The sample comes from a study of CD8+CD57+ T cells in acquired aplastic anemia. About the research overall: The sorted CD4+ and CD8+ cells yielded an average approximately 3.2 ug of DNA. CD4+ reads averaged approximately 11 million in healthy donors. Whole-study findings and limits: Fewer than 30 CD8+ CDR3 sequences were shared between patients and controls.

This CDR3 is built from 15 residues. Trimming at V came to 4 bases and at J to 2 bases, leaving 6 bases not matched to a gene. Germline V gene sequence: CDR1 SGHRS, CDR2 YFSETQ. The TCR sequence derives from a human donor in good health. Sequencing input: sorted CD4+, CD8+, or CD8+CD57+ T cells (not recorded which) from PBMCs. This rearrangement joins TRBV5-1 to TRBJ1-1; TRBD1 agrees at 9 bases. For the CDR3, the DNA is TGCGCCAGCAGCACAGGACAGGGGCTTAACACTGAAGCTTTCTTT. Translated: CASSTGQGLNTEAFF.